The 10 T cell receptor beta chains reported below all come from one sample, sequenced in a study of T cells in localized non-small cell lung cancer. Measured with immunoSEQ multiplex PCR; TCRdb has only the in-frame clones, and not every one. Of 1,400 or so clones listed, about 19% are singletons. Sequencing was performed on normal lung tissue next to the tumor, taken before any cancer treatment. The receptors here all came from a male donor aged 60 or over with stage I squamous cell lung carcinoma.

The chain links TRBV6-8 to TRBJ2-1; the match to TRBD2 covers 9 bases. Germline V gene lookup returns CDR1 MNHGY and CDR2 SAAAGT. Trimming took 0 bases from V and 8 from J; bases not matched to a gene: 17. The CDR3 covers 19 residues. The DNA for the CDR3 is TGTGCCAGCAGTTACTCGGCCATGAGAGGGTCTAGCGGGATGGATGAGCAGTTCTTC. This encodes CASSYSAMRGSSGMDEQFF.

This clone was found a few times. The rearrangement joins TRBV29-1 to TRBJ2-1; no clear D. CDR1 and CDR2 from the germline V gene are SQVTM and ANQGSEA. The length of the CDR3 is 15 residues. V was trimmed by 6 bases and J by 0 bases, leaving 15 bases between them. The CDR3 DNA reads TGCAGCGTCAACGGGCTTACCTACTCCTACAATGAGCAGTTCTTC. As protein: CSVNGLTYSYNEQFF.

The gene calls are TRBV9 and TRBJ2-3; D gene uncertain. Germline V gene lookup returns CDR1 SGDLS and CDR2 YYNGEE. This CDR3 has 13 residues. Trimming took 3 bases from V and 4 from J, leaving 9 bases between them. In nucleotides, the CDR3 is TGTGCCAGCAGCGGGTGGGTGGCAGATACGCAGTATTTT. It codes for CASSGWVADTQYF.

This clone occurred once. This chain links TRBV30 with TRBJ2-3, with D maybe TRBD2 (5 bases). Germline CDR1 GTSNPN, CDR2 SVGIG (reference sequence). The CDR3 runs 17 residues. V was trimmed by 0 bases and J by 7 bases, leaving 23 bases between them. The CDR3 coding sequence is TGTGCCTGGAGTGTTTACGGGGTCTCGGGGAACACGAATACGCAGTATTTT. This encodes CAWSVYGVSGNTNTQYF.

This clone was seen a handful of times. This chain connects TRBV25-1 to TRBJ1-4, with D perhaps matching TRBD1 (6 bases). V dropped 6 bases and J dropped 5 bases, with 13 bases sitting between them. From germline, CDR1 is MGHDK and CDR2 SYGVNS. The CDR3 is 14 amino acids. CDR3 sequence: CASSGDMRNEKLFF. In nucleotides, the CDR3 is TGTGCCAGCAGCGGGGACATGCGGAATGAAAAACTGTTTTTT.

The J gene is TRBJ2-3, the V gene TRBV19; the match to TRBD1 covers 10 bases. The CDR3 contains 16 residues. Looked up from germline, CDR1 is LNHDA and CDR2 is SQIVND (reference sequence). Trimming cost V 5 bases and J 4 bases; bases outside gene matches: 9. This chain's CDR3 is CASSHPGQGYADTQYF. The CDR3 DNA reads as TGTGCCAGTAGTCACCCGGGACAGGGGTACGCAGATACGCAGTATTTT.

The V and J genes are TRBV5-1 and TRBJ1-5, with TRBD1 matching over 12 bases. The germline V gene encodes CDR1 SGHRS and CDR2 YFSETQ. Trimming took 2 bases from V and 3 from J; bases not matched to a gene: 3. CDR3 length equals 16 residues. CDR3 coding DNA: TGCGCCAGCAGCTTCGGGACAGGGGGCAACAATCAGCCCCAGCATTTT. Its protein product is CASSFGTGGNNQPQHF. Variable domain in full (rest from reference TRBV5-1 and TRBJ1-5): KAGVTQTPRYLIKTRGQQVTLSCSPISGHRSVSWYQQTPGQGLQFLFEYFSETQRNKGNFPGRFSGRQFSNSRSEMNVSTLELGDSALYLCASSFGTGGNNQPQHFGDGTRLSIL.

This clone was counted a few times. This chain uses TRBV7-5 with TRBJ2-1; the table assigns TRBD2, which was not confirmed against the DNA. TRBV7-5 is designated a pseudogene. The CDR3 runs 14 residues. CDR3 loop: CASSSLLAQAEQFF. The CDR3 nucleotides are TGTGCCAGCAGCTCCTTACTAGCTCAGGCTGAGCAGTTCTTC.

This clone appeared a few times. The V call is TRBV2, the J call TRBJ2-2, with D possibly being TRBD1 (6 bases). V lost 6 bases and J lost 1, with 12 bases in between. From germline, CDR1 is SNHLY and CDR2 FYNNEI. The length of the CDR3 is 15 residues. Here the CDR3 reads CASSRQVGNTGELFF. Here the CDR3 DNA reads TGTGCCAGCAGCCGACAGGTGGGGAACACCGGGGAGCTGTTTTTT. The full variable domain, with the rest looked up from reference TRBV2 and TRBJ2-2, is EPEVTQTPSHQVTQMGQEVILRCVPISNHLYFYWYRQILGQKVEFLVSFYNNEISEKSEIFDDQFSVERPDGSNFTLKIRSTKLEDSAMYFCASSRQVGNTGELFFGEGSRLTVL.

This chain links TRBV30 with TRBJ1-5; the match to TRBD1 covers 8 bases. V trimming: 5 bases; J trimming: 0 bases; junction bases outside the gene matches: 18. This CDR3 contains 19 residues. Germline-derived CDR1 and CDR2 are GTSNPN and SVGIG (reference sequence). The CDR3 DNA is TGTGCCTGGCCCCCAAACGGGGCAGGGGGCTCCTCTAGCAATCAGCCCCAGCATTTT. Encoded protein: CAWPPNGAGGSSSNQPQHF.